These T cell receptor beta chains were read from a single sample in a study of blood T cell repertoires in COVID-19. Clones were read by immunoSEQ multiplex PCR, and TCRdb kept only the in-frame ones, dropping some. The sample has under 250,000 clones, 87% seen once. What was sequenced was peripheral blood. Every receptor here comes from a man between 18 and 35 years old with active or convalescent COVID-19. Both conserved end residues are part of each CDR3. The D gene is left open where the match is weak. Clone size is shown for a subset of rows, as once, few, many or a class of expanded clone.

>-|14|TRBJ1-4|TRBV18|-
CASSETRTNEKLFF
TGTGCCAGCTCCGAGACAAGAACTAATGAAAAACTGTTTTTT
>TRBD1|19|TRBJ1-5|TRBV4-2|-
CASSQVGRAGGFSNQPQHF
TGTGCCAGCAGCCAAGTGGGTAGGGCAGGGGGCTTCTCCAATCAGCCCCAGCATTTT
>TRBD1|13|TRBJ2-5|TRBV19|-
CASGQGARETQYF
TGTGCCAGTGGACAGGGGGCACGAGAGACCCAGTACTTC
>-|14|TRBJ2-5|TRBV9|-
CASSVDPGSETQYF
TGTGCCAGCAGCGTAGATCCCGGGAGTGAGACCCAGTACTTC
>TRBD1|14|TRBJ1-5|TRBV6-2/TRBV6-3|-
CASSGGTGNQPQHF
TGTGCCAGCAGTGGCGGGACAGGGAATCAGCCCCAGCATTTT
>TRBD1|15|TRBJ1-2|TRBV11-2|-
CASSSQDRVLDGYTF
TGTGCCAGCAGCTCTCAGGACAGGGTGTTAGATGGCTACACCTTC
>TRBD1|16|TRBJ1-2|TRBV4-3|-
CASSQGGTGISGGYTF
TGCGCCAGCAGCCAGGGAGGGACAGGCATTTCGGGTGGCTACACCTTC
>TRBD1|17|TRBJ2-2|TRBV19|-
CASSLGTGRANTGELFF
TGTGCCAGTAGTCTGGGGACAGGCCGCGCGAACACCGGGGAGCTGTTTTTT
>TRBD1|15|TRBJ1-1|TRBV7-8|-
CASSESTGANTETFF
TGTGCCAGCAGCGAATCGACAGGGGCGAACACTGAAACTTTCTTT
>-|15|TRBJ1-4|TRBV11-2|-
CASSLETSWDEKLFF
TGTGCCAGCAGCTTAGAGACAAGTTGGGATGAAAAACTGTTTTTT
>-|15|TRBJ2-7|TRBV6-5|-
CASSYVLGGWDEQYF
TGTGCCAGCAGTTACGTACTAGGGGGTTGGGACGAGCAGTACTTC
>-|17|TRBJ1-4|TRBV7-9|-
CASSLAPAGLTNEKLFF
TGTGCCAGCAGCTTAGCCCCGGCAGGTTTGACTAATGAAAAACTGTTTTTT
>TRBD1|15|TRBJ2-7|TRBV13|once
CASSLGYGTGAEQYF
TGTGCCAGCAGCTTAGGGTATGGGACAGGGGCCGAGCAGTACTTC
>-|15|TRBJ1-2|TRBV7-2|-
CASSSPGTFKDGYTF
TGTGCCAGCAGCTCGCCCGGGACTTTTAAAGATGGCTACACCTTC
>-|13|TRBJ2-3|TRBV18|-
CASSLEFGDTQYF
TGTGCCAGCTCACTCGAGTTTGGAGATACGCAGTATTTT
>TRBD1|14|TRBJ2-7|TRBV7-8|once
CASSLATGVYEQYF
TGTGCCAGCAGCTTAGCCACAGGGGTTTACGAGCAGTACTTC
>-|15|TRBJ2-3|TRBV19|-
CASSRRLPSTDTQYF
TGTGCCAGTAGTCGACGACTACCTAGCACAGATACGCAGTATTTT
>TRBD1|12|TRBJ1-1|TRBV6-5|-
CASRQGYTEAFF
TGTGCCAGCAGACAGGGGTACACTGAAGCTTTCTTT
>TRBD1|11|TRBJ1-1|TRBV20-1|once
CSARGGPEAFF
TGCAGTGCCAGAGGGGGCCCTGAAGCTTTCTTT
>-|14|TRBJ1-2|TRBV27|-
CASSLSAGQKGYTF
TGTGCCAGCAGTTTATCGGCAGGGCAAAAGGGCTACACCTTC
>-|17|TRBJ1-1|TRBV5-8|-
CASSPDPGLASSTEAFF
TGTGCCAGCAGCCCCGATCCAGGGTTGGCCTCTTCCACTGAAGCTTTCTTT
>-|14|TRBJ1-2|TRBV28|few
CASSLSIGTYGYTF
TGTGCCAGCAGTTTAAGCATCGGGACATATGGCTACACCTTC
>TRBD1|14|TRBJ2-7|TRBV5-1|-
CASSLGQGLDEQYF
TGCGCCAGCAGCTTGGGACAGGGTCTAGACGAGCAGTACTTC
>-|14|TRBJ1-1|TRBV5-1|-
CASSPRQVNTEAFF
TGCGCCAGCAGCCCAAGACAGGTGAACACTGAAGCTTTCTTT
>TRBD1|15|TRBJ2-7|TRBV28|-
CASSFLQGVKNEQYF
TGTGCCAGCAGTTTTTTGCAGGGGGTTAAGAACGAGCAGTACTTC
>-|15|TRBJ1-2|TRBV3-1/TRBV3-2|-
CASSQGGVGSYRYTF
TGTGCCAGCAGCCAAGGGGGGGTTGGGAGCTATCGCTACACCTTC
>TRBD2|12|TRBJ2-1|TRBV7-8|-
CASGGSGNEQFF
TGTGCGAGCGGCGGGAGTGGGAATGAGCAGTTCTTC
>TRBD1|14|TRBJ1-6|TRBV18|few
CASCMGQGNSPLHF
TGTGCCAGCTGTATGGGACAGGGGAATTCACCCCTCCACTTT
>TRBD1|14|TRBJ2-7|TRBV28|-
CATEEQGQTYEQYF
TGTGCCACAGAAGAACAGGGGCAGACCTACGAGCAGTACTTC
>-|14|TRBJ1-1|TRBV7-2|-
CASSWTQTGAEAFF
TGTGCCAGCAGCTGGACCCAGACAGGAGCTGAAGCTTTCTTT
>-|14|TRBJ1-6|TRBV9|-
CASSPQGRDSPLHF
TGTGCCAGCAGCCCCCAAGGGAGGGATTCACCCCTCCACTTT
>TRBD1|15|TRBJ1-1|TRBV5-5|-
CASRRDRSMNTEAFF
TGTGCCAGCAGACGGGACAGAAGCATGAACACTGAAGCTTTCTTT